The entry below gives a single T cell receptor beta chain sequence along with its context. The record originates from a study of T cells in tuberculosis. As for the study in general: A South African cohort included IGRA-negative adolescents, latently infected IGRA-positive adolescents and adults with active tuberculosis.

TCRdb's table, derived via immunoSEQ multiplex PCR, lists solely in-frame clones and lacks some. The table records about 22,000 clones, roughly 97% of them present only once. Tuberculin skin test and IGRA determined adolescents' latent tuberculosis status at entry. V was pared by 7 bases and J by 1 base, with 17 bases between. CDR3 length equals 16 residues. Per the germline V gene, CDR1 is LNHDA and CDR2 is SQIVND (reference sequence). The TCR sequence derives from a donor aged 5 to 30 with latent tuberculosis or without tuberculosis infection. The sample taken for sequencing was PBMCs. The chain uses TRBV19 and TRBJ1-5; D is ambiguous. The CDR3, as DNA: TGTGCCAGTAAAAACAGCCTTCGGGGAAGCAATCAGCCCCAGCATTTT. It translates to CASKNSLRGSNQPQHF.